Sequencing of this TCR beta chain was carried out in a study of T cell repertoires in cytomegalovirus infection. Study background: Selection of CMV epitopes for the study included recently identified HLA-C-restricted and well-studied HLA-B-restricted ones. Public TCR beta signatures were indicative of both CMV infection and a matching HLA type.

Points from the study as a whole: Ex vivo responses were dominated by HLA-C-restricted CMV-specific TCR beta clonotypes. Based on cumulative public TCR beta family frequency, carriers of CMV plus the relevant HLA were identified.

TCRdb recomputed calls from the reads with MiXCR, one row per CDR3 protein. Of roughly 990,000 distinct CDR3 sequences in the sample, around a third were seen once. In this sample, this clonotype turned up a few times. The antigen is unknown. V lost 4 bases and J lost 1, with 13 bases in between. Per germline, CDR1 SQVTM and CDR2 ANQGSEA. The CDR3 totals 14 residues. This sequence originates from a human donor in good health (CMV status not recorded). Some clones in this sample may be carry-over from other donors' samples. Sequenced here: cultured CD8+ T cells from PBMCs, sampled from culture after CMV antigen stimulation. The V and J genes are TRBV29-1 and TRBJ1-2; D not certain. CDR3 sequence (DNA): TGCAGCGTTGCGGCCCGGAAACTTAACTATGGCTACACCTTC. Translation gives CSVAARKLNYGYTF. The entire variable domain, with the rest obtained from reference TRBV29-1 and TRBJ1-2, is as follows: SAVISQKPSRDICQRGTSLTIQCQVDSQVTMMFWYRQQPGQSLTLIATANQGSEATYESGFVIDKFPISRPNLTFSTLTVSNMSPEDSSIYLCSVAARKLNYGYTFGSGTRLTVV.